The 25 T cell receptor beta chains listed next were all sequenced from one sample in a study of T cells in Graves' hyperthyroidism and ophthalmopathy. TCR beta CDR3 regions were amplified from RNA transcripts. HTBI primers were the set used in a first-round RT-PCR of the TCR CDR3. TCRdb recomputed calls from the multiplex PCR reads with MiXCR, one row per CDR3 protein. The sample lists a few hundred thousand distinct CDR3 sequences, approximately 16% occurring once. The sequenced material came from blood. Receptors originate from a woman in her thirties or forties with Graves' ophthalmopathy.

The chain combines TRBV7-9 with TRBJ2-5; D is possibly TRBD1 (6 bases). Trimming took 5 bases from V and 3 from J, leaving 13 bases between them. The germline V gene encodes CDR1 SEHNR and CDR2 FQNEAQ (reference sequence). The CDR3 is 14 amino acids. The CDR3 reads CASSPRDTEETQYF. The DNA for the CDR3 is TGTGCCAGCAGCCCCCGGGACACTGAAGAGACCCAGTACTTC.

The chain employs TRBV29-1 and TRBJ2-3, with 7 bases lining up with TRBD2. J gave up 4 bases and V 6 bases, and 7 bases lay outside the gene matches. Germline CDR1 and CDR2: SQVTM and ANQGSEA. The CDR3 loop spans 13 amino acids. CDR3 bases: TGCAGCGTAGCGGGACTCGTGGCAGATACGCAGTATTTT. It translates to CSVAGLVADTQYF.

This clonotype was counted many times. V gene TRBV6-1 combines with J gene TRBJ2-1, with 7 positions matching TRBD2. Trimming removed 7 bases from V and 9 bases from J; junction bases left unmatched: 3. The CDR3 consists of 11 residues. In germline, CDR1 is MNHNS, CDR2 SASEGT. CDR3 sequence reads: CASTRGVEQFF. The CDR3 region has the DNA TGTGCCAGCACCCGGGGGGTTGAGCAGTTCTTC.

This clonotype showed up many times. This chain connects TRBV5-1 to TRBJ2-7; D is unresolved. This CDR3 is 13 amino acids long. Germline assignment: CDR1 SGHRS and CDR2 YFSETQ. V dropped 0 bases and J dropped 3 bases, with 7 bases sitting between them. CDR3 residues: CASSLGVGYEQYF. CDR3 DNA: TGCGCCAGCAGCTTGGGGGTGGGCTACGAGCAGTACTTC.

This clonotype showed up many times. The rearrangement links TRBV11-2 to TRBJ1-2; tentatively, D is TRBD1 (5 bases). There are 12 residues in the CDR3. V lost 1 base to trimming and J lost 8 bases, with 8 bases between them. Germline-derived CDR1 and CDR2 are SGHAT and FQNNGV. This CDR3 reads CASSLAGGGYTF. DNA for the CDR3: TGTGCCAGCAGCTTAGCCGGGGGAGGCTACACCTTC.

At least ten counts were recorded for this clonotype. V and J are TRBV12-3 or TRBV12-4 and TRBJ2-2; 7 nucleotides agree with TRBD1. The CDR3 is made up of 15 amino acids. Unmatched junction bases numbered 9, after V lost 6 bases and J lost 5 bases. DNA of the CDR3: TGTGCCAGCAGCTACGGACAGGTGATAACCGGGGAGCTGTTTTTT. The encoded protein is CASSYGQVITGELFF.

This clonotype was detected many times. The chain joins TRBV11-2 to TRBJ2-6; no definite D call. The germline V gene has CDR1 SGHAT and CDR2 FQNNGV. The CDR3 runs 14 residues. The V gene lost 3 bases and the J gene lost 0 bases, with 3 bases spanning the gap. The CDR3 reads CASSLPSGANVLTF. DNA of the CDR3: TGTGCCAGCAGCTTGCCCTCTGGGGCCAACGTCCTGACTTTC.

In this sample, this clonotype turned up many times. This sequence joins TRBV18 and TRBJ1-5, with D uncertain. The CDR3 is 14 amino acids. V dropped 6 bases and J dropped 4 bases, with 13 bases sitting between them. Germline V lookup: CDR1 KGHSH, CDR2 LQKENI. This CDR3 reads CASSPGATNQPQHF. The CDR3 DNA is TGTGCCAGCTCCCCAGGAGCAACAAATCAGCCCCAGCATTTT. Filled out from reference TRBV18 and TRBJ1-5, the complete variable domain reads NAGVMQNPRHLVRRRGQEARLRCSPMKGHSHVYWYRQLPEEGLKFMVYLQKENIIDESGMPKERFSAEFPKEGPSILRIQQVVRGDSAAYFCASSPGATNQPQHFGDGTRLSIL.

The J gene is TRBJ1-3, the V gene TRBV19; no firm D call. V was cut by 1 base and J by 0 bases, with 13 bases left in between. Germline V gene sequence: CDR1 LNHDA, CDR2 SQIVND (reference sequence). The CDR3 runs to 17 residues. CDR3 region: CASSIGHASGSGNTIYF. The DNA of the CDR3 is TGTGCCAGTAGTATAGGACACGCCTCGGGCTCTGGAAACACCATATATTTT.

This clonotype has only a few counts. The V and J genes are TRBV4-1 and TRBJ1-2, with D unresolved. This CDR3 comprises 15 residues. CDR1 MGHRA and CDR2 YSYEKL come from the germline V gene. V lost 3 bases to trimming and J lost 4 bases, with 15 bases between them. Here the CDR3 reads CASSQPGRRPYGYTF. The CDR3 DNA follows: TGCGCCAGCAGCCAGCCCGGAAGGAGGCCCTATGGCTACACCTTC.

This chain uses TRBV28 with TRBJ1-2; D unclear. Germline assignment: CDR1 MDHEN and CDR2 SYDVKM. Trimming shortened V by 2 bases and J by 7 bases, and 17 bases separated the two germline ends. The CDR3 runs 15 residues. CDR3 region: CASSLPPGYLGGYTF. CDR3 nucleotides: TGTGCCAGCAGTTTACCCCCTGGTTACCTGGGTGGCTACACCTTC.

Ten or more counts support this clonotype. This chain links TRBV12-3 or TRBV12-4 with TRBJ1-2; TRBD1 might be the D (6 bases). The CDR3 totals 14 residues. The V and J ends lost 4 bases and 8 bases respectively, with 17 bases between them. The CDR3 bases are TGTGCCAGCAGTTCTGGGACACATGAGAGCGGCTACACCTTC. This sequence encodes CASSSGTHESGYTF.

V and J are TRBV4-2 and TRBJ1-2; 12 bases align to TRBD1. J was trimmed by 3 bases and V by 1 base; bases with no gene match: 6. CDR1 is LGHNA, CDR2 YNFKEQ, per germline. This CDR3 is 17 amino acids long. In nucleotides, the CDR3 is TGTGCCAGCAGCCAAGCGGGACAGGGGGCTTTTGACTATGGCTACACCTTC. Its translation is CASSQAGQGAFDYGYTF.

This clonotype was picked up a small number of times. This chain joins TRBV13 and TRBJ2-3; 7 positions match TRBD2. Germline CDR1 PRHDT, CDR2 FYEKMQ (reference sequence). CDR3 size: 13 residues. J lost 3 bases, V lost 7 bases, and 4 bases had no gene match. The CDR3, as DNA: TGTGCCAGCACAAGCGGGAATACAGATACGCAGTATTTT. This sequence encodes CASTSGNTDTQYF.

This clonotype turned up a few times. This chain links TRBV11-2 with TRBJ2-3; 10 bases line up with TRBD2. Trimming at V came to 6 bases and at J to 2 bases, leaving 11 bases not matched to a gene. The CDR3 extends over 17 amino acids. Germline V gene lookup returns CDR1 SGHAT and CDR2 FQNNGV. In DNA, the CDR3 is TGTGCCAGCAGAAAAAACATAGCGGGGGGAACCACAGATACGCAGTATTTT. It translates to CASRKNIAGGTTDTQYF.

This clonotype was picked up many times. The chain couples TRBV12-3 or TRBV12-4 to TRBJ1-5; possibly TRBD1 for D (5 bases). V was cut by 6 bases and J by 3 bases, with 12 bases left in between. The CDR3 runs 14 residues. The CDR3 reads CASRKTASNQPQHF. In nucleotides, the CDR3 is TGTGCCAGCAGGAAGACAGCCTCCAATCAGCCCCAGCATTTT.

A few counts support this clonotype. The gene calls are TRBV5-1 and TRBJ2-7, with TRBD1 as a possible D gene (5 bases). The germline V and J ends were trimmed by 0 bases and 7 bases, with 14 bases remaining between them. The CDR3 is 14 residues long. CDR1 and CDR2 (germline): SGHRS, YFSETQ. The CDR3 DNA reads TGCGCCAGCAGCTTGGGACAGCTCAAAGGGGAGCAGTACTTC. Amino acid sequence: CASSLGQLKGEQYF.

This clonotype was seen only a few times. This sequence joins TRBV10-3 and TRBJ1-1, with D uncertain. Germline V lookup: CDR1 ENHRY, CDR2 SYGVKD. The CDR3 consists of 13 residues. V lost 4 bases to trimming and J lost 6 bases, with 12 bases between them. The CDR3 spells CAISALGWAEAFF. CDR3 nucleotides: TGTGCCATCAGTGCTTTAGGGTGGGCTGAAGCTTTCTTT.

This clonotype was counted at least ten times. The chain recombines TRBV28 with TRBJ1-2; D ambiguous. The V end lost 3 bases, the J end lost 3 bases, and 5 bases lay between the germline ends. CDR3 length: 12 amino acids. Germline CDR1 MDHEN, CDR2 SYDVKM. The CDR3 spells CASSFTDYGYTF. In DNA, the CDR3 is TGTGCCAGCAGTTTCACGGACTATGGCTACACCTTC.

V usage is TRBV20-1 and J usage is TRBJ1-1, with 7 bases identical to TRBD1. After removal of 6 bases from V and 5 bases from J, the junction contained 9 bases not matched to a gene. The CDR3 sequence is 13 residues long. Looked up from germline, CDR1 is DFQATT and CDR2 is SNEGSKA (reference sequence). In DNA form, the CDR3 reads TGCAGTGCCACCGAGGGGGCGCGGACTGAAGCTTTCTTT. Residues: CSATEGARTEAFF.

V gene TRBV6-1 combines with J gene TRBJ2-6; no reliable D call. Per the germline V gene, CDR1 is MNHNS and CDR2 is SASEGT. This CDR3 is 16 amino acids long. V lost 5 bases and J 1 base, leaving 12 bases between the germline ends. The chain's CDR3 is CASSLLDWSGANVLTF. The CDR3, as DNA: TGTGCCAGCAGTCTCCTGGATTGGTCTGGGGCCAACGTCCTGACTTTC.

This clonotype was seen more than once but under ten times. The chain employs TRBV20-1 and TRBJ2-7; TRBD2 is a possible D gene (6 bases). Trimming pared 7 bases from V and 0 bases from J, leaving 13 bases between. The CDR3 sequence is 13 residues long. Germline V gene data show CDR1 as DFQATT and CDR2 as SNEGSKA (reference sequence). CDR3 nucleotide sequence: TGCAGTGTTAGCGGATGGAGCTCCTACGAGCAGTACTTC. It is translated as CSVSGWSSYEQYF.

At least ten counts were recorded for this clonotype. This chain connects TRBV18 to TRBJ2-4; D is unclear. The CDR3 is made up of 15 amino acids. Germline CDR1 KGHSH, CDR2 LQKENI. The ends were cut back, 0 bases at V and 6 bases at J, with 12 bases in the middle. CDR3 DNA sequence: TGTGCCAGCTCACCACCACAGAACGACGGAAACATTCAGTACTTC. Its translation: CASSPPQNDGNIQYF.

Details on this clonotype: This sequence may be a read error, since a much larger clone differs from it by one base. This sequence joins TRBV12-3 or TRBV12-4 and TRBJ1-5; TRBD1 is a possible D gene (5 bases). This CDR3 is 15 amino acids long. Deletions cut 7 bases from V and 9 bases from J, with 22 bases between. The CDR3 nucleotides are TGTGCCAGCACCACAGAGAGGCGGGGACGGGGGCCCCAGCATTTT. Translated: CASTTERRGRGPQHF.

As regards this clonotype: No conserved phenylalanine or tryptophan ends this CDR3, so it is likely a read error. The gene calls are TRBV2 and TRBJ1-4; D remains unclear. The germline V and J ends were trimmed by 7 bases and 2 bases, with 8 bases remaining between them. Germline-derived CDR1 and CDR2 are SNHLY and FYNNEI. This CDR3 comprises 13 residues. The CDR3 is CASKTSTNEKLFL. The CDR3 coding sequence is TGTGCCAGCAAGACTTCGACTAATGAAAAACTGTTTCTT.